The rows below give T cell receptor beta chains drawn from one sample of a study of technical replicates of blood from a handful of donors. The data were produced by immunoSEQ multiplex PCR, yet TCRdb's version contains in-frame clones alone and is incomplete. The data contain about 64,000 clones, 65% to 90% of them singletons. Input material: PBMCs. Source of these receptors: a human donor in good health. Some clones in this sample may be carry-over from other donors' samples. CDR3s include the opening cysteine and the closing phenylalanine or tryptophan. Fields, in order: J gene, V gene, D gene, CDR3 DNA, CDR3 protein. The D gene is left open where the match is weak.

>TRBJ2-1|TRBV30|-
TGTGCCTGGAGTGTAACGGTTGTCAATGAGCAGTTCTTC
CAWSVTVVNEQFF
>TRBJ2-1|TRBV29-1|TRBD1
TGCAGCGTTGAAACGGGACAGGGGGCAGATGAGCAGTTCTTC
CSVETGQGADEQFF
>TRBJ1-1|TRBV6-1|-
TGTGCCAGCAGCCCCGACTGGTACACTGAAGCTTTCTTT
CASSPDWYTEAFF
>TRBJ2-1|TRBV5-1|-
TGCGCCAGCAGCTCCTCGGGGGCCTACAATGAGCAGTTCTTC
CASSSSGAYNEQFF
>TRBJ2-2|TRBV7-2|TRBD2
TGTGCCAGCAGCCCATCAGCGGGGGCGAACACCGGGGAGCTGTTTTTT
CASSPSAGANTGELFF
>TRBJ2-1|TRBV27|TRBD2
TGTGCCAGCATTGAAGCGGGGAGGACGTTTGATGAGCAGTTCTTC
CASIEAGRTFDEQFF
>TRBJ1-5|TRBV10-3|-
TGTGCCATCAGAGGCGACAGTGGAGTTCAGCCCCAGCATTTT
CAIRGDSGVQPQHF
>TRBJ1-5|TRBV4-3|-
TGCGCCAGCAGCCAAGATGTCCGGGGCAATCAGCCCCAGCATTTT
CASSQDVRGNQPQHF
>TRBJ1-3|TRBV13|-
TGTGCCAGCAGCTTAATCCCCGGAGCTGGAAACACCATATATTTT
CASSLIPGAGNTIYF
>TRBJ2-2|TRBV15|-
TGTGCCACCAGCAGAGATACAGGAGCGAACACCGGGGAGCTGTTTTTT
CATSRDTGANTGELFF